These 19 T cell receptor beta chains share one sample of origin, sequenced in a study of blood T cell repertoires in COVID-19. Clones were read by immunoSEQ multiplex PCR, and TCRdb kept only the in-frame ones, dropping some. Of about 72,000 clones listed, roughly 86% are singletons. The sequenced sample consisted of peripheral blood. The receptors stem from a woman aged 60-75 years with acute or convalescent COVID-19.

The CDR3 loop is CSVAGGFGSEYNEQFF. Written as DNA, the CDR3 is TGCAGCGTTGCCGGGGGATTCGGCTCCGAATACAATGAGCAGTTCTTC. The chain uses TRBV29-1 and TRBJ2-1; D is perhaps TRBD2 (6 bases). The germline gives CDR1 SQVTM, CDR2 ANQGSEA. The V end lost 4 bases, the J end lost 4 bases, and 20 bases lay between the germline ends. The CDR3 sequence is 16 residues long.

The chain couples TRBV11-2 to TRBJ2-1; TRBD1 might be the D (8 bases). Trimming cost V 3 bases and J 1 base, with 16 bases left between them. The CDR3 covers 17 residues. The germline CDR1 and CDR2 sequences are SGHAT and FQNNGV. CDR3 coding DNA: TGTGCCAGCAGCTTCCCAACAGGGGGGGGATCCTACAATGAGCAGTTCTTC. It encodes CASSFPTGGGSYNEQFF.

This chain joins TRBV5-4 and TRBJ2-3; possibly TRBD2 for D (6 bases). CDR3 size: 13 residues. With 3 bases removed from V and 3 bases from J, the gap between germline ends came to 8 bases. Looked up from germline, CDR1 is SGHNT and CDR2 is YYREEE (reference sequence). As DNA, the CDR3 is TGTGCCAGCAGCTATGCGGGGACAGATACGCAGTATTTT. It encodes CASSYAGTDTQYF.

This clone was counted a few times. V gene TRBV11-2 combines with J gene TRBJ1-1; 10 bases fit TRBD1. The V gene end was trimmed by 6 bases and the J gene end by 6 bases; junction bases not matched to a gene: 13. Germline CDR1 and CDR2: SGHAT and FQNNGV. CDR3 length equals 16 residues. The chain's CDR3 is CASRRRDRGTLAEAFF. As DNA, the CDR3 is TGTGCCAGCAGGCGCCGGGACAGGGGTACACTGGCTGAAGCTTTCTTT.

This clone was detected a few times. The V gene is TRBV2, the J gene TRBJ2-5, with 10 positions matching TRBD1. J gave up 5 bases and V 8 bases, and 8 bases lay outside the gene matches. CDR3 length: 14 amino acids. Germline lookup yields CDR1 SNHLY and CDR2 FYNNEI. CDR3 nucleotides: TGTGCCAGCGGAACCGGGACAGGGGTGGAGACCCAGTACTTC. This sequence encodes CASGTGTGVETQYF.

The chain employs TRBV4-1 and TRBJ2-3; 7 bases fit TRBD2. This CDR3 has 14 residues. Germline CDR1 MGHRA, CDR2 YSYEKL. The V gene end was trimmed by 4 bases and the J gene end by 6 bases; junction bases not matched to a gene: 7. The CDR3 DNA is TGCGCCAGCAGCCTGACCTGGGGGGGGGATACGCAGTATTTT. Its translation: CASSLTWGGDTQYF.

The chain links TRBV6-5 to TRBJ2-2; 10 bases fit TRBD2. V was pared by 10 bases and J by 4 bases, with 6 bases of the junction left unmatched. The CDR3 has 14 amino acids. Germline CDR1 is MNHEY and CDR2 is SVGAGI. The CDR3 region is CATGASGGTGELFF. In nucleotides, the CDR3 is TGTGCCACTGGGGCTAGCGGGGGCACCGGGGAGCTGTTTTTT.

This sequence joins TRBV11-3 and TRBJ2-7; TRBD2 might be the D (6 bases). CDR1 SGHNT and CDR2 YENEEA come from the germline V gene. Deletions cut 6 bases from V and 3 bases from J, with 18 bases between. There are 15 residues in the CDR3. DNA for the CDR3: TGTGCCAGCAGTTCTGCGGGACGGAGAATCTACGAGCAGTACTTC. Translation gives CASSSAGRRIYEQYF.

The genes are TRBV5-1 and TRBJ2-5; 11 bases align to TRBD1. Germline V gene data show CDR1 as SGHRS and CDR2 as YFSETQ. The CDR3 is 14 amino acids. Germline trimming cut 7 bases from V and 5 bases from J; bases unmatched to any gene: 7. The CDR3 DNA sequence: TGCGCCAGCCGGGACAGGGGGTTTTTTGAGACCCAGTACTTC. Translated, it gives CASRDRGFFETQYF.

V gene TRBV7-9 combines with J gene TRBJ2-7; TRBD1 matches 8 bases. The germline CDR1 and CDR2 sequences are SEHNR and FQNEAQ (reference sequence). V was clipped by 2 bases and J by 2 bases; unmatched bases: 2. CDR3 size: 14 residues. The CDR3 protein is CASSLQGAAYEQYF. For the CDR3, the DNA is TGTGCCAGCAGCTTACAGGGGGCGGCCTACGAGCAGTACTTC.

The V gene is TRBV2, the J gene TRBJ2-3; 16 bases map to TRBD2. CDR3 length: 18 amino acids. V lost 5 bases to trimming and J lost 4 bases; unmatched junction nucleotides: 9. Germline CDR1 reads SNHLY; CDR2 reads FYNNEI. The CDR3 reads CASSLSKGLAGGADTQYF. The DNA for the CDR3 is TGTGCCAGCAGTCTATCTAAGGGACTAGCGGGGGGGGCAGATACGCAGTATTTT.

V usage is TRBV6-5 and J usage is TRBJ2-7; 7 bases agree with TRBD1. Germline loops: CDR1 MNHEY, CDR2 SVGAGI. Germline trimming cut 2 bases from V and 9 bases from J; bases unmatched to any gene: 10. This CDR3 contains 14 residues. DNA for the CDR3: TGTGCCAGCAGTTACCGGGACAGACGAGCTGGGCAGTACTTC. Encoded protein: CASSYRDRRAGQYF.

The chain employs TRBV4-1 and TRBJ2-1; tentative D call: TRBD2 (5 bases). V gave up 5 bases and J gave up 9 bases, with 23 bases separating them. This CDR3 spans 16 amino acids. Germline V gene lookup returns CDR1 MGHRA and CDR2 YSYEKL. The CDR3 loop is CASSSGPTEGHGEQFF. Written as DNA, the CDR3 is TGCGCCAGCAGCTCAGGTCCGACCGAGGGTCATGGTGAGCAGTTCTTC.

The rearrangement links TRBV6-5 to TRBJ2-3; 11 nucleotides line up with TRBD1. The CDR3 totals 14 residues. Trimming removed 8 bases from V and 3 bases from J; junction bases left unmatched: 4. CDR1 and CDR2 from the germline V gene are MNHEY and SVGAGI. The CDR3: CASAGDRGTDTQYF. The CDR3 nucleotides read TGTGCCAGCGCTGGGGACAGGGGGACAGATACGCAGTATTTT.

The chain carries TRBV6-1 and TRBJ1-3; D remains ambiguous. Trimming pared 0 bases from V and 4 bases from J, leaving 10 bases between. Germline assignment: CDR1 MNHNS and CDR2 SASEGT. The CDR3 has 15 residues. The DNA for the CDR3 is TGTGCCAGCAGTGAAGCGGCGGCACTAGGAAACACCATATATTTT. It is translated as CASSEAAALGNTIYF.

CDR3 loop: CASRRDRMGAEKLFF. CDR3 DNA sequence: TGTGCCAGCAGGAGGGACAGGATGGGGGCCGAAAAACTGTTTTTT. The chain links TRBV7-2 to TRBJ1-4, with 8 positions matching TRBD1. There are 15 residues in the CDR3. Trimming took 6 bases from V and 8 from J; bases not matched to a gene: 11. From germline, CDR1 is SGHTA and CDR2 FQGNSA.

This clone showed up just once. The V gene is TRBV29-1, the J gene TRBJ2-7, with D possibly TRBD2 on 6 matching bases. V lost 4 bases and J 5 bases, leaving 18 bases between the germline ends. Germline V lookup: CDR1 SQVTM, CDR2 ANQGSEA. This CDR3 spans 14 amino acids. The CDR3 is CSVVLGGNRDEQYF. CDR3 nucleotide sequence: TGCAGCGTTGTATTGGGCGGGAATAGGGACGAGCAGTACTTC.

V gene TRBV7-8 combines with J gene TRBJ1-5; TRBD1 aligns across 7 bases. V was clipped by 1 base and J by 1 base; unmatched bases: 4. CDR1 and CDR2 (germline): SGHVS, FQNEAQ. The CDR3 is 16 amino acids. For the CDR3, the DNA is TGTGCCAGCAGCTTAGTACCAGGGGGAAGCAATCAGCCCCAGCATTTT. It yields the protein CASSLVPGGSNQPQHF.

The DNA of the CDR3 is TGTGCCAGCAGTTTTACAGGAGTCTACGAGCAGTACTTC. Amino acid sequence: CASSFTGVYEQYF. This chain joins TRBV12-3 or TRBV12-4 and TRBJ2-7, with a possible D match to TRBD1 (5 bases). Trimming shortened V by 3 bases and J by 3 bases, and 9 bases separated the two germline ends. The CDR3 spans 13 residues.